The 16 T cell receptor beta chains below come from one sample, sequenced in a study of identical twins. TCRdb re-derived calls from the 5' RACE reads in MiXCR, one entry per CDR3 protein. The sample carries about 660,000 distinct CDR3 sequences, less than 10% recorded once. The data also belong to a second study, concerning yellow fever vaccine responses in identical twins.

The source material was PBMCs. The receptors originated from a young woman in good health.

This clonotype was seen many times. The chain couples TRBV28 to TRBJ2-3; the D gene is possibly TRBD1 (6 bases). CDR3 length: 13 amino acids. V was pared by 5 bases and J by 5 bases, with 11 bases between. Germline-derived CDR1 and CDR2 are MDHEN and SYDVKM. The CDR3 DNA sequence: TGTGCCAGCAGTCCACCAGGGGAAGATACGCAGTATTTT. Protein: CASSPPGEDTQYF.

The V call is TRBV28, the J call TRBJ2-5; D possibly corresponds to TRBD2 (7 bases). Germline-derived CDR1 and CDR2 are MDHEN and SYDVKM. Deletions cut 7 bases from V and 4 bases from J, with 13 bases between. CDR3 length: 13 amino acids. The CDR3 protein is CASKSGTPETQYF. In nucleotides, the CDR3 is TGTGCCAGCAAAAGCGGGACACCAGAGACCCAGTACTTC.

The chain uses TRBV6-1 and TRBJ2-2, with TRBD1 matching 8 bases. V shed 5 bases, J shed 1 base, and the junction held 6 bases outside the gene matches. Germline V gene sequence: CDR1 MNHNS, CDR2 SASEGT. The CDR3 is 16 amino acids. The CDR3 sequence is CASSQSGTGNTGELFF. The CDR3 nucleotides read TGTGCCAGCAGTCAATCCGGGACAGGGAACACCGGGGAGCTGTTTTTT.

This clonotype occurred many times. V usage is TRBV7-8 and J usage is TRBJ2-3; D is uncertain. V was pared by 1 base and J by 6 bases, with 8 bases between. Germline CDR1 is SGHVS and CDR2 is FQNEAQ. The CDR3 has 13 residues. The CDR3 here is CASSLVFIDTQYF. DNA for the CDR3: TGTGCCAGCAGCTTAGTTTTTATCGATACGCAGTATTTT.

This clonotype was observed a few times. This chain links TRBV5-1 with TRBJ2-7; TRBD2 aligns across 7 bases. This CDR3 comprises 15 residues. V trimming: 0 bases; J trimming: 5 bases; junction bases outside the gene matches: 8. The germline V gene encodes CDR1 SGHRS and CDR2 YFSETQ. DNA for the CDR3: TGCGCCAGCAGCTTGGCCGGGGGGTTGGGCGACGAGCAGTACTTC. Amino acids: CASSLAGGLGDEQYF.

This clonotype occurred a few times. The V and J genes are TRBV7-2 and TRBJ2-2; D is ambiguous. V was pared by 5 bases and J by 3 bases, with 19 bases between. Germline assignment: CDR1 SGHTA and CDR2 FQGNSA. The CDR3 spans 17 residues. CDR3 amino acids: CASSPLISTLYTGELFF. The CDR3 DNA follows: TGTGCCAGCAGCCCCCTTATAAGTACGTTGTACACCGGGGAGCTGTTTTTT.

There are many counts of this clonotype. The chain recombines TRBV12-3 or TRBV12-4 with TRBJ1-6; tentative D call: TRBD1 (6 bases). The V end was cut by 4 bases, the J end by 4 bases, with 17 bases between. CDR3 length: 17 residues. CDR3 region: CASSSAQGRLYNSPLHF. The CDR3 bases are TGTGCCAGCAGTTCCGCTCAGGGGAGGTTATATAATTCACCCCTCCACTTT.

This clonotype has more than one count but fewer than ten. V and J are TRBV5-1 and TRBJ2-5; D could derive from TRBD1 or TRBD2 (5 bases each). The CDR3 runs 14 residues. CDR1 is SGHRS, CDR2 YFSETQ, per germline. V lost 2 bases and J 1 base, leaving 9 bases between the germline ends. The DNA for the CDR3 is TGCGCCAGCAGCTTCAGGGAGACCCAAGAGACCCAGTACTTC. Residues: CASSFRETQETQYF.

This clonotype was observed many times. The chain combines TRBV12-3 or TRBV12-4 with TRBJ2-7; D is possibly TRBD1 (6 bases). Trimming removed 1 base from V and 3 bases from J, with 19 bases in between. The CDR3 totals 17 residues. The CDR3 sequence is CASSLVGMDRLRYEQYF. CDR3 sequence (DNA): TGTGCCAGCAGTTTAGTTGGGATGGACAGATTACGCTACGAGCAGTACTTC.

V and J are TRBV18 and TRBJ2-1, with TRBD1 matching over 9 bases. The CDR3 totals 17 residues. With V trimmed by 3 bases and J by 4 bases, 10 bases remained unmatched. Germline loops: CDR1 KGHSH, CDR2 LQKENI. The CDR3 region has the DNA TGTGCCAGCTCACCGATGGGACAGGGCCAATTATACAATGAGCAGTTCTTC. Protein sequence: CASSPMGQGQLYNEQFF.

The table lists this clonotype with a few counts. The rearrangement uses TRBV27 and TRBJ1-4, with D possibly matching TRBD1 (5 bases). The CDR3 covers 13 residues. V dropped 4 bases and J dropped 8 bases, with 11 bases sitting between them. CDR1 and CDR2 (germline): MNHEY, SMNVEV (reference sequence). In DNA form, the CDR3 reads TGTGCCAGCAGTTGGCAGGGAGAGGAAAAACTGTTTTTT. It specifies CASSWQGEEKLFF.

Only a few counts were recorded for this clonotype. The chain is built from TRBV25-1 and TRBJ2-1; D remains ambiguous. The V gene lost 1 base and the J gene lost 9 bases, with 4 bases spanning the gap. The germline gives CDR1 MGHDK, CDR2 SYGVNS. The CDR3 spans 11 residues. CDR3 sequence (DNA): TGTGCCAGCAGTGAATTAAGTGAGCAGTTCTTC. It translates to CASSELSEQFF.

The chain carries TRBV11-2 and TRBJ2-1; perhaps TRBD2 as D (6 bases). The CDR3 has 13 residues. V dropped 5 bases and J dropped 12 bases, with 17 bases sitting between them. Germline V gives CDR1 SGHAT, CDR2 FQNNGV. The CDR3 loop is CASSRSREASQFF. CDR3 in DNA: TGTGCCAGCAGCCGGTCTAGGGAGGCATCGCAGTTCTTC.

This clonotype was recorded at least ten times. The chain links TRBV7-2 to TRBJ2-4; the D gene is possibly TRBD1 (6 bases). This CDR3 is 12 amino acids long. The germline CDR1 and CDR2 sequences are SGHTA and FQGNSA. Trimming shortened V by 5 bases and J by 6 bases, and 8 bases separated the two germline ends. The CDR3 DNA follows: TGTGCCAGCAGCACACAGGGAAACATTCAGTACTTC. Protein product: CASSTQGNIQYF.

This sequence joins TRBV24-1 and TRBJ2-1; 11 nucleotides agree with TRBD2. J gave up 5 bases and V 7 bases, and 6 bases lay outside the gene matches. This CDR3 is built from 15 residues. Germline V gene sequence: CDR1 KGHDR, CDR2 SFDVKD. The CDR3 DNA reads as TGTGCCACCAGCCCCGGGACTAGCGGCAACAATGAGCAGTTCTTC. It translates to CATSPGTSGNNEQFF.

This clonotype was counted many times. The chain combines TRBV29-1 with TRBJ2-5; 9 bases line up with TRBD2. V was pared by 3 bases and J by 7 bases, with 9 bases of the junction left unmatched. The length of the CDR3 is 14 residues. The V gene's germline CDR1 is SQVTM and CDR2 ANQGSEA. Written as DNA, the CDR3 is TGCAGCGTTGATGGCGGGAGGGTAGGGTGGACCCAGTACTTC. This sequence encodes CSVDGGRVGWTQYF.